The rows below give T cell receptor beta chains drawn from one sample of a study of T cell responses to AZD1222 COVID-19 vaccine. Some clones are missing from TCRdb's copy, which holds only in-frame ones; the method was immunoSEQ multiplex PCR. The sample holds about 54,000 clones; 70% to 90% are singletons and the top ten take 3% to 4.5%. Sequencing used peripheral blood, obtained on day 0 of AZD1222 vaccination. All receptors derive from an adult in good health. The CDR3 runs from the conserved cysteine through the conserved F or W. The D gene is left open where the match is weak.

D gene | V gene | CDR3 protein
TRBD1 | TRBV4-2 | CASSQEGGQGANIQYF
. | TRBV30 | CAWSVSLWATEAFF
. | TRBV27 | CASSNSGQFTDTQYF
TRBD1 | TRBV18 | CASSPGQGGTEAFF
. | TRBV25-1 | CASSPGRMNTEAFF
TRBD1 | TRBV24-1 | CATRPGQGGYNEQFF
. | TRBV6-2/TRBV6-3 | CASSYRGGGGETQYF
TRBD1 | TRBV6-1 | CASSDTGGPYEQYF
. | TRBV5-1 | CASSLGTPSGNTIYF
TRBD1 | TRBV27 | CASSLSGSTGGRTQHF
. | TRBV19 | CASSQHRVGNYGYTF
. | TRBV27 | CASGEVTWEQYF
. | TRBV4-1 | CASSQRPSGNTIYF
TRBD2 | TRBV6-6 | CASSPQTSGVHTDTQYF
. | TRBV4-2 | CASSQETGKETQYF
TRBD1 | TRBV19 | CASSFSPGTVKWNEQFF